These 14 T cell receptor beta chains came from one sample sequenced in a study of T cell repertoires in cytomegalovirus infection. MiXCR, run by TCRdb on the reads, gives a single entry per CDR3 protein. Of approximately 770,000 distinct CDR3 sequences listed, almost 30% are singletons. Their antigens are not known. This specimen was cultured CD8+ T cells from PBMCs, taken from culture after CMV antigen stimulation. These receptors all come from a human donor in good health (CMV status not recorded). Some clones in this sample may be carry-over from other donors' samples.

This sequence joins TRBV12-3 or TRBV12-4 and TRBJ2-1, with 11 bases that match TRBD2. The CDR3 is 20 amino acids. Germline trimming cut 5 bases from V and 0 bases from J; bases unmatched to any gene: 15. The CDR3 bases are TGTGCCAGCAGTCTCTTAGGACTAGCGGGCCCGAAGAGCTCCTACAATGAGCAGTTCTTC. The encoded protein is CASSLLGLAGPKSSYNEQFF.

The chain joins TRBV5-8 to TRBJ1-2; no definite D call. Germline lookup yields CDR1 SGHTS and CDR2 YDEGEE. CDR3 length equals 12 residues. Trimming removed 0 bases at V and 7 bases at J, with 7 bases between. CDR3 sequence: CASSLEVGGYTF. In DNA, the CDR3 is TGTGCCAGCAGCTTGGAGGTCGGTGGCTACACCTTC.

About this clonotype: A junction end diverges from the germline sequence, so it may reflect a read error. The DNA of the CDR3 is TGTGCTAGCAGCACCGGGCCCGACCCACGGGAGACCCAGTACTTC. Protein: CASSTGPDPRETQYF. The rearrangement links TRBV7-6 to TRBJ2-5, with D hard to call. The germline V gene encodes CDR1 SGHVS and CDR2 FNYEAQ. CDR3 length equals 15 residues. Filled out from reference TRBV7-6 and TRBJ2-5, the complete variable domain reads GAGVSQSPRYKVTKRGQDVALRCDPISGHVSLYWYRQALGQGPEFLTYFNYEAQQDKSGLPNDRFSAERPEGSISTLTIQRTEQRDSAMYRCASSTGPDPRETQYFGPGTRLLVL.

This clonotype was seen a single time. The chain carries TRBV29-1 and TRBJ1-2; no reliable D call. From germline, CDR1 is SQVTM and CDR2 ANQGSEA. Trimming took off 5 bases at V and 5 bases at J, with 6 bases between the two ends. The CDR3 consists of 10 residues. CDR3: CSVLTYGYTF. DNA of the CDR3: TGCAGCGTTCTTACGTATGGCTACACCTTC. The variable domain in full, completed from reference TRBV29-1 and TRBJ1-2, reads SAVISQKPSRDICQRGTSLTIQCQVDSQVTMMFWYRQQPGQSLTLIATANQGSEATYESGFVIDKFPISRPNLTFSTLTVSNMSPEDSSIYLCSVLTYGYTFGSGTRLTVV.

This clonotype was seen a single time. The CDR3 nucleotides are TGCGCCAGCAGCTTTGGCAGGGGAACCTATGGCTACACCTTC. It encodes CASSFGRGTYGYTF. J is TRBJ1-2 and V is TRBV5-1, with TRBD1 as a possible D gene (6 bases). The germline V gene encodes CDR1 SGHRS and CDR2 YFSETQ. The ends were cut back, 2 bases at V and 4 bases at J, with 12 bases in the middle. The CDR3 length is 14 residues.

The chain uses TRBV4-1 and TRBJ2-5; TRBD2 aligns across 12 bases. Germline V gene data show CDR1 as MGHRA and CDR2 as YSYEKL. The CDR3 totals 16 residues. Germline trimming cut 3 bases from V and 4 bases from J; bases unmatched to any gene: 6. CDR3 nucleotides: TGCGCCAGCAGCCACCGGACTAGCGGGGCTGGAGAGACCCAGTACTTC. Its translation is CASSHRTSGAGETQYF.

This clonotype was observed a handful of times. This rearrangement joins TRBV5-6 to TRBJ2-7; D might be TRBD1 or TRBD2, each matching 6 bases. Germline V gene sequence: CDR1 SGHDT, CDR2 YYEEEE. The CDR3 has 15 residues. V was clipped by 0 bases and J by 3 bases, with 13 bases between them. The CDR3 sequence is CASSLGGTTGYEQYV. For the CDR3, the DNA is TGTGCCAGCAGCTTGGGCGGGACAACCGGCTACGAGCAGTACGTC.

The genes are TRBV19 and TRBJ2-2; 7 bases line up with TRBD1. J was trimmed by 4 bases and V by 3 bases; bases with no gene match: 5. CDR1 and CDR2 (germline): LNHDA, SQIVND (reference sequence). CDR3 length: 15 amino acids. This chain's CDR3 is CASSMFAGGTGELFF. CDR3 DNA sequence: TGTGCCAGTAGTATGTTTGCAGGGGGCACCGGGGAGCTGTTTTTT. Together with reference TRBV19 and TRBJ2-2, the CDR3 gives the full variable domain: DGGITQSPKYLFRKEGQNVTLSCEQNLNHDAMYWYRQDPGQGLRLIYYSQIVNDFQKGDIAEGYSVSREKKESFPLTVTSAQKNPTAFYLCASSMFAGGTGELFFGEGSRLTVL.

This clonotype was counted at least ten times. The V gene is TRBV7-6, the J gene TRBJ1-1, with 10 bases matching TRBD1. Per the germline V gene, CDR1 is SGHVS and CDR2 is FNYEAQ. J lost 0 bases, V lost 1 base, and 5 bases had no gene match. The CDR3 consists of 17 residues. The CDR3 DNA reads TGTGCCAGCAGCTTAGTTGAGGGACAGGGGTTGAACACTGAAGCTTTCTTT. It translates to CASSLVEGQGLNTEAFF.

The chain recombines TRBV6-5 with TRBJ1-5, with D unclear. V lost 6 bases, J lost 6 bases, and 12 bases lay in between. The germline V gene encodes CDR1 MNHEY and CDR2 SVGAGI. The CDR3 contains 13 residues. As DNA, the CDR3 is TGTGCCAGCAGCCTCGCAAGACTTCAGCCCCAGCATTTT. Translated: CASSLARLQPQHF.

This sequence joins TRBV6-6 and TRBJ1-5; D is unresolved. Germline V gives CDR1 MNHNY, CDR2 SVGAGI (reference sequence). The CDR3 is 12 residues long. Deletions cut 0 bases from V and 9 bases from J, with 6 bases between. The chain's CDR3 is CASSYSGWPQHF. In DNA, the CDR3 is TGTGCCAGCAGTTACTCAGGGTGGCCCCAGCATTTT.

Only a few counts were recorded for this clonotype. This chain uses TRBV4-1 with TRBJ1-4; D call uncertain. Germline V gene data show CDR1 as MGHRA and CDR2 as YSYEKL. The CDR3 has 15 amino acids. The ends were cut back, 0 bases at V and 8 bases at J, with 13 bases in the middle. The CDR3 coding sequence is TGCGCCAGCAGCCAAGAAGGGCCCGCGCACGAAAAACTGTTTTTT. It is translated as CASSQEGPAHEKLFF.

The gene calls are TRBV14 and TRBJ2-1; 8 bases agree with TRBD2. Germline CDR1 reads SGHDN; CDR2 reads FVKESK. The V gene end was trimmed by 6 bases and the J gene end by 5 bases; junction bases not matched to a gene: 3. The CDR3 consists of 13 residues. The CDR3 sequence is CASRAGGHNEQFF. The CDR3 DNA reads as TGTGCCAGCAGGGCGGGGGGCCACAATGAGCAGTTCTTC.

The rearrangement joins TRBV6-5 to TRBJ2-1, with 14 bases identical to TRBD2. CDR3 length: 18 residues. Germline V gene sequence: CDR1 MNHEY, CDR2 SVGAGI. V lost 6 bases, J lost 4 bases, and 11 bases stayed unmatched. This CDR3 is CASSYTPGLAGAYNEQFF. CDR3 coding DNA: TGTGCCAGCAGCTATACTCCGGGACTAGCGGGGGCGTACAATGAGCAGTTCTTC.